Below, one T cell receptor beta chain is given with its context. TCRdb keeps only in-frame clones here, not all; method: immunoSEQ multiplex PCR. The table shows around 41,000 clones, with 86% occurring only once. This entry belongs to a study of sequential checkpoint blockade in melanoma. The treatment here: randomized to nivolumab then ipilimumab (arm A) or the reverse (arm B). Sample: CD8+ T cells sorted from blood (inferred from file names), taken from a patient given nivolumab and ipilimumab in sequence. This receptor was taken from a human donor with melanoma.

CDR3 region: CASSSGLAGGDEQYV. The CDR3 DNA is TGCGCCAGCAGCTCGGGACTAGCGGGAGGAGACGAGCAGTACGTC. V and J are TRBV5-1 and TRBJ2-7; 15 bases agree with TRBD2. Trimming at V came to 3 bases and at J to 5 bases, leaving 3 bases not matched to a gene. Germline V gene sequence: CDR1 SGHRS, CDR2 YFSETQ. This CDR3 spans 15 amino acids.